The T cell receptor (beta chain) under discussion was sequenced for a study of cytomegalovirus exposure and HLA in healthy donors. At the level of the study: A preliminary data release comprised around 90 million unique TCRs obtained from HLA-typed donors.

The PCR ran on 60 Vbeta and 13 Jbeta primers. Data came from immunoSEQ multiplex PCR; TCRdb stores just in-frame clones and leaves some out. In the table there are around 190,000 clones, around 79% of which are singletons. CDR1 is SGHDN and CDR2 is FVKESK in the germline V gene. CDR3 length: 20 amino acids. Trimming pared 0 bases from V and 4 bases from J, leaving 27 bases between. Sequencing input: PBMCs. The TCR was taken from a woman between 45 and 60 years old in good health and CMV-seronegative. The genes are TRBV14 and TRBJ1-1; the D is unclear. The CDR3 DNA reads as TGTGCCAGCAGCCAAGATGAGTTTCAGGTCGAAGTTTTGTTGCGCACTGAAGCTTTCTTT. This translates into CASSQDEFQVEVLLRTEAFF.